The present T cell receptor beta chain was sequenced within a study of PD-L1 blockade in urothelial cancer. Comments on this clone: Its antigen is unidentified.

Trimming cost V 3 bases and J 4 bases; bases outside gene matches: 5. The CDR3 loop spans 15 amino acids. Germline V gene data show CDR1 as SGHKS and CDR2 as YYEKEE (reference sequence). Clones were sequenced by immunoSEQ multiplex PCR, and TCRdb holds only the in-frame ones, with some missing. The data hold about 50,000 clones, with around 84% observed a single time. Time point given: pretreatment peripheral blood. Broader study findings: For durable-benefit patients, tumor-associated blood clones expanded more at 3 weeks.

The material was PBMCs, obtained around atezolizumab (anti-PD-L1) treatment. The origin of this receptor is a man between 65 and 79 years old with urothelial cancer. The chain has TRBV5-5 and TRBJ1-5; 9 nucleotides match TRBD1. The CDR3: CASSYGTGWNQPQHF. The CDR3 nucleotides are TGTGCCAGCAGCTATGGGACAGGGTGGAATCAGCCCCAGCATTTT.